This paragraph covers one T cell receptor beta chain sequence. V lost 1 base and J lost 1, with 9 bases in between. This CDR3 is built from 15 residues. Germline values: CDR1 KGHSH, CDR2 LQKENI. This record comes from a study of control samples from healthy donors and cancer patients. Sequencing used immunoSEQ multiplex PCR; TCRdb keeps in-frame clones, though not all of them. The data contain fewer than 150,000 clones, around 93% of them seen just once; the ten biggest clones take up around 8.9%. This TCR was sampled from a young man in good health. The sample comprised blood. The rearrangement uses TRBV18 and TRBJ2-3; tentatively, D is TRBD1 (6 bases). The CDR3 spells CASSPLQGGTDTQYF. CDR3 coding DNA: TGTGCCAGCTCACCACTACAGGGTGGCACAGATACGCAGTATTTT.